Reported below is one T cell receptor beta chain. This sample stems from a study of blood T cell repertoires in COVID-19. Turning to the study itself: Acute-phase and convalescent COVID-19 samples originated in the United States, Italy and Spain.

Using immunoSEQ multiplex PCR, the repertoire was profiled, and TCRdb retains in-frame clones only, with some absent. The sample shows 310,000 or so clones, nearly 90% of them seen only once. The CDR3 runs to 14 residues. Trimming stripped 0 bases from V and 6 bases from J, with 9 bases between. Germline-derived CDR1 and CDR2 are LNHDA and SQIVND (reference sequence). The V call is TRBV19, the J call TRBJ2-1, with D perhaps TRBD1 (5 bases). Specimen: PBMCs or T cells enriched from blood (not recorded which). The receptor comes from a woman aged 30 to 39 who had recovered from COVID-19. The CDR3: CASSIDPRVNEQFF. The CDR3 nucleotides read TGTGCCAGTAGTATAGATCCCAGGGTCAATGAGCAGTTCTTC.